This record concerns one T cell receptor (beta chain) sequence. Its target is not known. Clones were read by immunoSEQ multiplex PCR, and TCRdb kept only the in-frame ones, dropping some. This sample has approximately 530,000 clones, with about 95% found just once. These data come from a study of shared clonotypes between healthy human individuals. Study background: A few men and a couple of women, aged 18 to 49, were donors.

The study, taken as a whole, reports: The four-donor shared clonotypes exceeded non-shared clonotypes in generation probability, with non-shared ones scoring lower.

The germline gives CDR1 MGHRA, CDR2 YSYEKL. Trimming took 0 bases from V and 4 from J; bases not matched to a gene: 8. The CDR3 is 17 residues long. The chain joins TRBV4-1 to TRBJ2-1, with TRBD2 matching over 8 bases. Sequencing used naive CD4+ T cells sorted from blood. Subset denoted: CD45RA+ positively selected. The receptor was derived from a woman aged 25 to 39 in good health. CDR3 loop: CASSQDRDGRGYNEQFF. For the CDR3, the DNA is TGCGCCAGCAGCCAAGATCGGGACGGGAGGGGGTACAATGAGCAGTTCTTC.